This T cell receptor beta chain emerged from a study of blood T cell repertoires in COVID-19. Assay: immunoSEQ multiplex PCR; the TCRdb copy retains only in-frame clones and omits some. The table shows approximately 240,000 clones, with about 82% occurring only once. The origin of this receptor is a woman aged 55-75 years with active or convalescent COVID-19. The material sequenced was peripheral blood.

CDR3 coding DNA: TGTGCCAGTAGTATTCAAGGGACTAGCGGGAGAAGAAGCACAGATACGCAGTATTTT. This gives the protein CASSIQGTSGRRSTDTQYF. This chain links TRBV19 with TRBJ2-3; 14 bases are shared with TRBD2. Germline lookup yields CDR1 LNHDA and CDR2 SQIVND (reference sequence). The junction had 8 bases not matched to a gene; V was cut back by 3 bases and J by 0 bases. This CDR3 is 19 amino acids long.